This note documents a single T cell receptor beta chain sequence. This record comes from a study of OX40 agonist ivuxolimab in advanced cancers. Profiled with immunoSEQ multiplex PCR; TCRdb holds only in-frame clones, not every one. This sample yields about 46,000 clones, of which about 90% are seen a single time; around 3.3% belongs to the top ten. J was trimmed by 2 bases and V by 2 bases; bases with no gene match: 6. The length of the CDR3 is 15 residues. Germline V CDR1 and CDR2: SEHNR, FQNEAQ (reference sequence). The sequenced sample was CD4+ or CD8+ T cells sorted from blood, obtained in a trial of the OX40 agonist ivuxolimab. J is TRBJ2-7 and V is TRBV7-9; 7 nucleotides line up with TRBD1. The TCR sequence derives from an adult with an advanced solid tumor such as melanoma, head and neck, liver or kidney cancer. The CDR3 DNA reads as TGTGCCAGCAGCTTATTCCGGGACAGAACCTACGAGCAGTACTTC. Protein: CASSLFRDRTYEQYF.